This is a list of T cell receptor beta chains from one sample in a study of control samples from healthy donors and cancer patients. Sequenced by immunoSEQ multiplex PCR; TCRdb stores in-frame clones only, minus some. Altogether some 130,000 clones are present, around 93% being singletons, with the ten largest covering 2.1%. Input material: blood. These TCRs come from a woman between 45 and 60 years old in good health. CDR3s include the opening cysteine and the closing phenylalanine or tryptophan. The D gene is left open where the match is weak. The size of a clone is reported for some rows only, either as once, few or many, or as a class for expanded clones.

>TRBJ2-7|TRBV27|.|.
CASSRRGGRLNEQYF
TGTGCCAGCAGTCGGCGAGGGGGGAGGCTCAACGAGCAGTACTTC
>TRBJ2-7|TRBV7-2|.|.
CASSLNRAGPSYEQYF
TGTGCCAGCAGCTTAAACCGGGCGGGACCCTCCTACGAGCAGTACTTC
>TRBJ1-5|TRBV12-5|.|TRBD1
CASGLLTGFQPQHF
TGTGCTAGTGGCCTTTTGACAGGGTTTCAGCCCCAGCATTTT
>TRBJ1-1|TRBV11-2|.|.
CASSLGVNTEAFF
TGTGCCAGCAGCTTGGGGGTGAACACTGAAGCTTTCTTT
>TRBJ1-5|TRBV3-1/TRBV3-2|.|.
CASSHEWSNQPQHF
TGTGCCAGCAGCCACGAATGGAGCAATCAGCCCCAGCATTTT
>TRBJ1-6|TRBV2|few|.
CASCYNSPLHF
TGTGCCAGCTGCTATAATTCACCCCTCCACTTT
>TRBJ2-5|TRBV5-1|.|.
CASSLTGTSGETQYF
TGCGCCAGCAGCCTCACCGGGACTTCAGGGGAGACCCAGTACTTC
>TRBJ1-1|TRBV12-3/TRBV12-4|once|.
CASSQTWTEAFF
TGTGCCAGCAGTCAGACTTGGACTGAAGCTTTCTTT
>TRBJ2-7|TRBV18|few|.
CASSLNRAPTSSYEQYF
TGTGCCAGCTCACTTAATCGGGCACCAACGAGCTCCTACGAGCAGTACTTC
>TRBJ2-3|TRBV15|.|TRBD1
CATSRGQITDTQYF
TGTGCCACCAGCAGGGGACAGATCACAGATACGCAGTATTTT
>TRBJ2-7|TRBV5-1|.|.
CASSPSYEQYF
TGCGCCAGCAGCCCTTCCTACGAGCAGTACTTC